Presented here are 25 T cell receptor beta chains from one specimen sequenced in a study of identical twins. One entry per CDR3 protein, called by TCRdb with MiXCR from the 5' RACE reads. The sample lists about 1.7 million distinct CDR3 sequences, about 30% occurring once. Specimen: cord blood. These receptors originate from a newborn girl in good health.

In this sample, this clonotype turned up a few times. V gene TRBV5-1 combines with J gene TRBJ1-1; D is perhaps TRBD1 (5 bases). This CDR3 comprises 14 residues. V was clipped by 5 bases and J by 2 bases, with 13 bases between them. Germline values: CDR1 SGHRS, CDR2 YFSETQ. The CDR3 protein is CASRTGTYNTEAFF. The CDR3 DNA follows: TGCGCCAGCAGGACCGGGACTTACAACACTGAAGCTTTCTTT.

This clonotype turned up a few times. The chain employs TRBV29-1 and TRBJ1-1, with D perhaps TRBD1 (6 bases). The CDR3 is made up of 12 amino acids. V lost 6 bases and J lost 4, with 12 bases in between. CDR1 is SQVTM and CDR2 is ANQGSEA in the germline V gene. The DNA of the CDR3 is TGCAGCGTCTTCAGGGGTATCACTGAAGCTTTCTTT. Protein: CSVFRGITEAFF.

This clonotype was observed a handful of times. This rearrangement joins TRBV24-1 to TRBJ2-1; TRBD2 matches at 14 bases. Per germline, CDR1 KGHDR and CDR2 SFDVKD. The CDR3 is 17 amino acids. J was trimmed by 5 bases and V by 3 bases; bases with no gene match: 5. In DNA, the CDR3 is TGTGCCACCAGTGATACGCGGACTAGCGGGGGGCACAATGAGCAGTTCTTC. Protein sequence: CATSDTRTSGGHNEQFF.

The rearrangement uses TRBV10-3 and TRBJ2-7, with 10 positions matching TRBD1. V trimming: 7 bases; J trimming: 4 bases; junction bases outside the gene matches: 4. The CDR3 spans 13 residues. Germline assignment: CDR1 ENHRY and CDR2 SYGVKD. CDR3 in DNA: TGTGCCATCAACCCGGGACAGGGGTACGAGCAGTACTTC. Translating it yields CAINPGQGYEQYF.

Note on this clonotype: The junction departs from the called germline gene at one end, perhaps through a read error. The rearrangement links TRBV5-5 to TRBJ2-1, with TRBD2 identical over 12 bases. CDR3 size: 16 residues. Germline V gives CDR1 SGHKS, CDR2 YYEKEE (reference sequence). The CDR3 protein is CVSSSTSGGSSNEQFF. CDR3 DNA: TGTGTCAGCAGCTCGACTAGCGGGGGCTCTTCAAATGAGCAGTTCTTC.

The V and J genes are TRBV20-1 and TRBJ2-1; 9 bases align to TRBD2. The CDR3 contains 15 residues. Germline V gives CDR1 DFQATT, CDR2 SNEGSKA (reference sequence). The V and J ends lost 3 bases and 4 bases, in that order; junction bases with no gene match: 7. The chain's CDR3 is CSASWAGGYYNEQFF. The CDR3 DNA is TGCAGTGCTAGTTGGGCGGGGGGGTATTACAATGAGCAGTTCTTC.

J is TRBJ1-2 and V is TRBV10-3; 9 bases match TRBD1. CDR3 length: 15 amino acids. Germline CDR1 and CDR2: ENHRY and SYGVKD. V was clipped by 4 bases and J by 5 bases; unmatched bases: 8. The CDR3 spells CAISAGQGLLYGYTF. DNA for the CDR3: TGTGCCATCAGTGCGGGACAGGGCTTACTATATGGCTACACCTTC.

The rearrangement joins TRBV4-2 to TRBJ2-4; 7 bases are a match to TRBD2. The CDR3 is made up of 14 amino acids. Germline V gene data show CDR1 as LGHNA and CDR2 as YNFKEQ. V trimming: 5 bases; J trimming: 9 bases; junction bases outside the gene matches: 10. The CDR3 here is CASSTGLGFGIQYF. CDR3 DNA: TGTGCCAGCAGCACAGGACTAGGTTTTGGCATTCAGTACTTC.

The V gene is TRBV12-5, the J gene TRBJ2-3; no reliable D call. Germline CDR1 LGHNT, CDR2 FRNRAP. V lost 4 bases to trimming and J lost 0 bases, with 5 bases between them. The CDR3 sequence is 13 residues long. The CDR3 loop is CASGSDSTDTQYF. The DNA of the CDR3 is TGTGCTAGTGGTTCTGACAGCACAGATACGCAGTATTTT. Full variable domain (missing parts from reference TRBV12-5 and TRBJ2-3): DARVTQTPRHKVTEMGQEVTMRCQPILGHNTVFWYRQTMMQGLELLAYFRNRAPLDDSGMPKDRFSAEMPDATLATLKIQPSEPRDSAVYFCASGSDSTDTQYFGPGTRLTVL.

J is TRBJ2-3 and V is TRBV12-3 or TRBV12-4; TRBD1 matches 8 bases. This CDR3 has 14 amino acids. The ends lost 5 bases at V and 3 bases at J; junction bases unmatched: 4. The CDR3 sequence: CASSADRATDTQYF. In nucleotides, the CDR3 is TGTGCCAGCAGTGCGGACAGGGCTACAGATACGCAGTATTTT.

This chain joins TRBV4-2 and TRBJ1-1; D is perhaps TRBD1 (6 bases). The V end was cut by 10 bases, the J end by 4 bases, with 16 bases between. The CDR3 covers 13 residues. CDR1 LGHNA and CDR2 YNFKEQ come from the germline V gene. CDR3 nucleotides: TGTGCCATCTCGGCGGGCAGGGGCACTGAAGCTTTCTTT. The encoded protein is CAISAGRGTEAFF.

Comments on this clonotype: The junction departs from the called germline gene at one end, perhaps through a read error. The chain has TRBV9 and TRBJ2-1; D may be TRBD2 (5 bases). Germline CDR1 SGDLS, CDR2 YYNGEE. The CDR3 spans 15 residues. DNA of the CDR3: TGTGCCAGCAGCGTGTCGGGGAGCTCCTACAATGGGCAGTTCTTC. Protein sequence: CASSVSGSSYNGQFF.

This sequence joins TRBV7-8 and TRBJ1-1; D not resolved. The germline gives CDR1 SGHVS, CDR2 FQNEAQ. The CDR3 is 16 amino acids. V dropped 1 base and J dropped 1 base, with 13 bases sitting between them. CDR3 nucleotides: TGTGCCAGCAGCTTAGGGTGGAGGGAGAGGAACACTGAAGCTTTCTTT. This translates into CASSLGWRERNTEAFF.

The rearrangement links TRBV5-6 to TRBJ2-4, with no clear D. Germline lookup yields CDR1 SGHDT and CDR2 YYEEEE. Trimming took 1 base from V and 15 from J, leaving 20 bases between them. There are 14 residues in the CDR3. The CDR3 protein is CASSLYQVAYERYF. The DNA of the CDR3 is TGTGCCAGCAGCTTGTACCAGGTGGCCTACGAGCGGTACTTC. The complete variable domain, with remaining parts taken from reference TRBV5-6 and TRBJ2-4, reads DAGVTQSPTHLIKTRGQQVTLRCSPKSGHDTVSWYQQALGQGPQFIFQYYEEEERQRGNFPDRFSGHQFPNYSSELNVNALLLGDSALYLCASSLYQVAYERYFGAGTRLSVL.

This clonotype was counted between two and nine times. The chain recombines TRBV20-1 with TRBJ2-7, with 7 positions matching TRBD1. Looked up from germline, CDR1 is DFQATT and CDR2 is SNEGSKA (reference sequence). V shed 6 bases and J 0 bases; nucleotides not matched to a gene: 5. This CDR3 has 13 amino acids. As DNA, the CDR3 is TGCAGTGCATCGGGACAGATCTCCTACGAGCAGTACTTC. Protein sequence: CSASGQISYEQYF.

CDR3 nucleotides: TGTGCCAGCAGCTTATCTTCGACAGGGGTCCCCTACAATGAGCAGTTCTTC. Residues: CASSLSSTGVPYNEQFF. J is TRBJ2-1 and V is TRBV7-9, with 8 bases aligning to TRBD1. CDR1 is SEHNR, CDR2 FQNEAQ, per germline (reference sequence). The V gene end was trimmed by 2 bases and the J gene end by 2 bases; junction bases not matched to a gene: 8. The CDR3 extends over 17 amino acids. The variable domain in full, completed from reference TRBV7-9 and TRBJ2-1, reads DTGVSQNPRHKITKRGQNVTFRCDPISEHNRLYWYRQTLGQGPEFLTYFQNEAQLEKSRLLSDRFSAERPKGSFSTLEIQRTEQGDSAMYLCASSLSSTGVPYNEQFFGPGTRLTVL.

The chain employs TRBV7-9 and TRBJ1-1; tentatively, D is TRBD1 (6 bases). From germline, CDR1 is SEHNR and CDR2 FQNEAQ (reference sequence). This CDR3 region has 12 residues. Trimming pared 8 bases from V and 3 bases from J, leaving 10 bases between. The DNA of the CDR3 is TGTGCCAGCGCGGGGGCGGACACTGAAGCTTTCTTT. Protein product: CASAGADTEAFF.

This clonotype has only a few counts. The chain recombines TRBV5-1 with TRBJ1-2, with 8 bases matching TRBD1. The CDR3 covers 17 residues. Germline V CDR1 and CDR2: SGHRS, YFSETQ. J gave up 8 bases and V 1 base, and 16 bases lay outside the gene matches. The CDR3 nucleotides are TGCGCCAGCAGCTTGACCCCAGGGGGCGTCCTATCTCGGGGCTACACCTTC. This gives the protein CASSLTPGGVLSRGYTF. Supplemented by reference TRBV5-1 and TRBJ1-2, the full variable domain reads KAGVTQTPRYLIKTRGQQVTLSCSPISGHRSVSWYQQTPGQGLQFLFEYFSETQRNKGNFPGRFSGRQFSNSRSEMNVSTLELGDSALYLCASSLTPGGVLSRGYTFGSGTRLTVV.

The J gene is TRBJ1-1, the V gene TRBV12-3 or TRBV12-4; 7 nucleotides match TRBD1. There are 12 residues in the CDR3. The ends lost 6 bases at V and 7 bases at J; junction bases unmatched: 5. Here the CDR3 reads CASRDRRGEAFF. As DNA, the CDR3 is TGTGCCAGCAGGGACAGGAGGGGTGAAGCTTTCTTT.

This clonotype was found a few times. This chain connects TRBV4-1 to TRBJ2-6; no reliable D call. V lost 4 bases and J lost 0, with 22 bases in between. This CDR3 is built from 20 residues. Germline V lookup: CDR1 MGHRA, CDR2 YSYEKL. The CDR3 loop is CASSPAAVIRLYSGANVLTF. CDR3 nucleotide sequence: TGCGCCAGCAGCCCGGCCGCGGTCATTAGACTGTACTCTGGGGCCAACGTCCTGACTTTC.

The chain couples TRBV24-1 to TRBJ1-5; D not certain. The CDR3 contains 14 residues. Per the germline V gene, CDR1 is KGHDR and CDR2 is SFDVKD. Trimming cost V 1 base and J 7 bases, with 10 bases left between them. The CDR3 bases are TGTGCCACCAGTGATTTTGGGCACGACCAGCCCCAGCATTTT. Translating gives CATSDFGHDQPQHF.

In its sample, this clonotype was seen a few times. This chain connects TRBV5-5 to TRBJ2-1; TRBD2 agrees at 11 bases. The CDR3 extends over 16 amino acids. V lost 5 bases to trimming and J lost 8 bases; unmatched junction nucleotides: 12. Germline lookup yields CDR1 SGHKS and CDR2 YYEKEE (reference sequence). The CDR3 nucleotides read TGTGCCAGCAGTGAACTGACTAGCGGGACCGCGGATGAGCAGTTCTTC. It codes for CASSELTSGTADEQFF.

This clonotype was seen more than once but under ten times. The chain recombines TRBV7-9 with TRBJ1-1; 8 nucleotides line up with TRBD1. The CDR3 has 15 amino acids. The V gene end was trimmed by 5 bases and the J gene end by 2 bases; junction bases not matched to a gene: 7. Germline V CDR1 and CDR2: SEHNR, FQNEAQ (reference sequence). DNA of the CDR3: TGTGCCAGCAGCATCGCAGGGGGCTCCAACACTGAAGCTTTCTTT. Protein product: CASSIAGGSNTEAFF.

The sample holds a few counts of this clonotype. The rearrangement uses TRBV10-3 and TRBJ1-2; 7 bases align to TRBD1. V lost 2 bases and J lost 5; bases outside the gene matches: 8. The CDR3 totals 15 residues. CDR1 is ENHRY, CDR2 SYGVKD, per germline. The DNA for the CDR3 is TGTGCCATCAGTGAGCCTGACAGGGTCCGATATGGCTACACCTTC. Its translation: CAISEPDRVRYGYTF.

J is TRBJ1-5 and V is TRBV15, with no clear D. The CDR3 spans 16 residues. V was trimmed by 0 bases and J by 5 bases, leaving 14 bases between them. Germline V gives CDR1 LNHNV, CDR2 YYDKDF (reference sequence). Here the CDR3 reads CATSRDRGGSYQPQHF. Written as DNA, the CDR3 is TGTGCCACCAGCAGAGATCGGGGAGGGTCTTATCAGCCCCAGCATTTT.